Shown below are 28 T cell receptor beta chains from a single sample sequenced in a study of regulatory T cells in long-lasting Graves disease. Specified time point: newly diagnosed GD, antithyroid drugs for less than 3 months. Researchers made the TCR library from RNA that was extracted from PBMCs. Construction of the TCR beta libraries employed iRepertoire HTBI primers in conjunction with Arm-PCR of CDR3 regions. TCRdb re-called the multiplex PCR reads through MiXCR, storing one row per CDR3 protein. The sample lists roughly 320,000 distinct CDR3 sequences; roughly a sixth were seen once. The data also belong to a second study, concerning T cells in Graves' hyperthyroidism and ophthalmopathy.

The input for sequencing was peripheral blood mononuclear cells (PBMCs), taken at new diagnosis, from a patient treated with antithyroid drugs. The receptors shown here come from a middle-aged man with Graves disease.

There are a few counts of this clonotype. A much more abundant neighbour one base away suggests this may be a read error. The V and J genes are TRBV11-2 and TRBJ1-1, with D perhaps TRBD1 (6 bases). The CDR3 extends over 14 amino acids. V was shortened by 6 bases and J by 5 bases, with 16 bases between the two germline ends. Germline values: CDR1 SGHAT, CDR2 FQNNGV. The CDR3 is CASSSGGRRTEAFF. Written as DNA, the CDR3 is TGTGCCAGCAGTTCGGGGGGGCGACGAACTGAAGCTTTCTTT.

This clonotype was recorded many times. The rearrangement joins TRBV7-2 to TRBJ1-1; perhaps TRBD1 as D (5 bases). The CDR3 is made up of 14 amino acids. Germline CDR1 SGHTA, CDR2 FQGNSA. V lost 4 bases and J lost 2, with 11 bases in between. The CDR3 coding sequence is TGTGCCAGCAGCTGGGGGGGATATAACACTGAAGCTTTCTTT. Protein sequence: CASSWGGYNTEAFF.

The V and J genes are TRBV6-1 and TRBJ2-7; D possibly corresponds to TRBD2 (5 bases). CDR1 is MNHNS, CDR2 SASEGT, per germline. V lost 8 bases to trimming and J lost 10 bases, with 15 bases between them. The CDR3 sequence is 11 residues long. The CDR3 DNA reads TGTGCCAGCTCTGTAGGAGGACTTCAGTACTTC. Protein product: CASSVGGLQYF.

The chain couples TRBV19 to TRBJ2-2; 9 bases are a match to TRBD1. This CDR3 region has 15 residues. The germline gives CDR1 LNHDA, CDR2 SQIVND (reference sequence). Trimming cost V 5 bases and J 4 bases; bases outside gene matches: 5. This CDR3 is CASSPTGGLTGELFF. The DNA of the CDR3 is TGTGCCAGTAGTCCAACAGGGGGCCTCACCGGGGAGCTGTTTTTT.

This clonotype showed up many times. The gene calls are TRBV7-2 and TRBJ2-3; TRBD2 agrees at 9 bases. The CDR3 runs 15 residues. V trimming: 8 bases; J trimming: 3 bases; junction bases outside the gene matches: 9. Germline CDR1 SGHTA, CDR2 FQGNSA. The DNA of the CDR3 is TGTGCCAGCGGCCTAGCGGGGATGAGTACAGATACGCAGTATTTT. Translating it yields CASGLAGMSTDTQYF.

The chain couples TRBV19 to TRBJ1-5; weak D call: TRBD1 (5 bases). V was clipped by 7 bases and J by 0 bases, with 16 bases between them. Germline CDR1 reads LNHDA; CDR2 reads SQIVND (reference sequence). The CDR3 contains 16 residues. CDR3 DNA sequence: TGTGCCAGTACTACGGGGCAGGGAAATAGCAATCAGCCCCAGCATTTT. Protein product: CASTTGQGNSNQPQHF.

This clonotype was counted between two and nine times. This chain connects TRBV6-2 or TRBV6-3 to TRBJ1-2; D might be TRBD1 (5 bases). Trimming removed 2 bases from V and 7 bases from J, with 17 bases in between. The V gene's germline CDR1 is MNHEY and CDR2 SVGEGT. This CDR3 region has 15 residues. CDR3 in amino acids: CASSYLTGQKAGYTF. The CDR3 region has the DNA TGTGCCAGCAGTTACCTGACGGGGCAGAAGGCTGGCTACACCTTC.

This clonotype was seen ten or more times. The V call is TRBV9, the J call TRBJ2-3; D is unresolved. The germline CDR1 and CDR2 sequences are SGDLS and YYNGEE. This CDR3 region has 13 residues. V lost 4 bases and J 5 bases, leaving 11 bases between the germline ends. CDR3 protein: CASSTRPQDTQYF. Here the CDR3 DNA reads TGTGCCAGCAGCACAAGACCGCAAGATACGCAGTATTTT.

This clonotype has only a few counts. The chain has TRBV20-1 and TRBJ2-5; 10 positions match TRBD2. Per the germline V gene, CDR1 is DFQATT and CDR2 is SNEGSKA (reference sequence). The trim removed 3 bases at V and 0 bases at J, leaving 4 bases unmatched. The CDR3 spans 15 residues. CDR3 DNA sequence: TGCAGTGCTAGGGTGCTAGCGGGGGACCAAGAGACCCAGTACTTC. Protein sequence: CSARVLAGDQETQYF.

This clonotype was observed a handful of times. The CDR3 bases are TGTGCCAGCAGTGAAGGGGCCCACCGCCAGGAGACCCAGTACTTC. This sequence encodes CASSEGAHRQETQYF. The chain joins TRBV6-2 or TRBV6-3 to TRBJ2-5; weak D call: TRBD1 (5 bases). Germline loops: CDR1 MNHEY, CDR2 SVGEGT. The CDR3 sequence is 15 residues long. V was shortened by 5 bases and J by 5 bases, with 18 bases between the two germline ends.

This clonotype was observed many times. The J gene is TRBJ2-2, the V gene TRBV12-3 or TRBV12-4; 9 nucleotides line up with TRBD2. With 3 bases clipped from V and 4 bases from J, the junction kept 3 bases outside the gene matches. The CDR3 is 15 residues long. CDR3 DNA sequence: TGTGCCAGCAGTTTCTCTAGCGGGGTCACCGGGGAGCTGTTTTTT. Translating it yields CASSFSSGVTGELFF.

The chain carries TRBV9 and TRBJ1-5, with D possibly matching TRBD1 (5 bases). The germline V gene has CDR1 SGDLS and CDR2 YYNGEE. V was trimmed by 3 bases and J by 3 bases, leaving 10 bases between them. The CDR3 has 14 amino acids. CDR3 loop: CASSDSGTNQPQHF. CDR3 DNA: TGTGCCAGCAGCGACTCCGGGACCAATCAGCCCCAGCATTTT. The variable domain in full, completed from reference TRBV9 and TRBJ1-5, reads DSGVTQTPKHLITATGQRVTLRCSPRSGDLSVYWYQQSLDQGLQFLIQYYNGEERAKGNILERFSAQQFPDLHSELNLSSLELGDSALYFCASSDSGTNQPQHFGDGTRLSIL.

This clonotype was seen ten or more times. In nucleotides, the CDR3 is TGTGCCAGCAGCTTGCAGGGAGAGCCAGATGAAAAACTGTTTTTT. Translated, it gives CASSLQGEPDEKLFF. The rearrangement links TRBV5-6 to TRBJ1-4; D possibly corresponds to TRBD1 (5 bases). Deletions cut 1 base from V and 6 bases from J, with 13 bases between. There are 15 residues in the CDR3. Germline-derived CDR1 and CDR2 are SGHDT and YYEEEE.

This clonotype was detected a few times. The chain employs TRBV6-1 and TRBJ2-7, with a weak D call TRBD1 (6 bases). There are 14 residues in the CDR3. Germline V gene sequence: CDR1 MNHNS, CDR2 SASEGT. Between the trimmed V and J ends, which lost 5 bases and 2 bases, there was a span of 13 bases. The CDR3, as DNA: TGTGCCAGCAGTACTGCAGGGGTTCCCTACGAGCAGTACTTC. This sequence encodes CASSTAGVPYEQYF.

This clonotype occurred many times. Here the CDR3 reads CAIRTANTGELFF. Here the CDR3 DNA reads TGTGCCATCCGGACAGCGAACACCGGGGAGCTGTTTTTT. The chain employs TRBV7-9 and TRBJ2-2, with TRBD1 as a possible D gene (6 bases). V was shortened by 10 bases and J by 0 bases, with 9 bases between the two germline ends. Germline assignment: CDR1 SEHNR and CDR2 FQNEAQ (reference sequence). The CDR3 covers 13 residues.

This chain uses TRBV18 with TRBJ1-4; unclear D gene. Trimming shortened V by 2 bases and J by 8 bases, and 15 bases separated the two germline ends. Germline V CDR1 and CDR2: KGHSH, LQKENI. CDR3 size: 15 residues. The CDR3 protein is CASSPTGSGEEKLFF. CDR3 bases: TGTGCCAGCTCACCAACGGGGAGCGGGGAAGAAAAACTGTTTTTT. Supplemented by reference TRBV18 and TRBJ1-4, the full variable domain reads NAGVMQNPRHLVRRRGQEARLRCSPMKGHSHVYWYRQLPEEGLKFMVYLQKENIIDESGMPKERFSAEFPKEGPSILRIQQVVRGDSAAYFCASSPTGSGEEKLFFGSGTQLSVL.

This clonotype was counted at least ten times. The V call is TRBV3-1, the J call TRBJ2-1; 10 bases fit TRBD1. V was pared by 4 bases and J by 4 bases, with 7 bases of the junction left unmatched. The CDR3 has 16 residues. CDR1 is LGHDT and CDR2 is YNNKEL in the germline V gene (reference sequence). The CDR3 reads CASSLYGQGVYNEQFF. The CDR3 DNA reads as TGTGCCAGCAGCCTATATGGACAGGGGGTATACAATGAGCAGTTCTTC.

This clonotype was seen repeatedly, ten times or more. This chain joins TRBV2 and TRBJ2-7; D unclear. The germline V and J ends were trimmed by 7 bases and 3 bases, with 7 bases remaining between them. Germline CDR1 reads SNHLY; CDR2 reads FYNNEI. CDR3 size: 11 residues. In nucleotides, the CDR3 is TGTGCCAGCAAAGCCAACTACGAGCAGTACTTC. Its protein is CASKANYEQYF.

On this clonotype: This may be a read error: a much more frequent sequence differs by one nucleotide. The chain joins TRBV3-1 to TRBJ1-2; maybe TRBD1 (5 bases). Germline V gene lookup returns CDR1 LGHDT and CDR2 YNNKEL (reference sequence). The CDR3 is made up of 11 amino acids. In nucleotides, the CDR3 is TGTGCCAGCAGGAGCAGGGCTGGCTACATCTTC. It yields the protein CASRSRAGYIF.

This clonotype was seen only a few times. The gene calls are TRBV10-3 and TRBJ2-7; D tentatively reads TRBD1 or TRBD2 (5 bases each). This CDR3 is 11 amino acids long. CDR1 is ENHRY, CDR2 SYGVKD, per germline. Trimming removed 8 bases from V and 1 base from J, with 6 bases in between. The CDR3 nucleotides are TGTGCCATCGGGACGTCCTACGAGCAGTACTTC. It is translated as CAIGTSYEQYF.

This clonotype was seen a handful of times. The chain is built from TRBV5-1 and TRBJ1-6; unclear D gene. V lost 4 bases to trimming and J lost 5 bases, with 10 bases between them. Germline V gene lookup returns CDR1 SGHRS and CDR2 YFSETQ. The CDR3 covers 14 residues. The CDR3 region has the DNA TGCGCCAGCAGCCCGGGAACGAATAATTCACCCCTCCACTTT. It translates to CASSPGTNNSPLHF.

In this sample, this clonotype turned up many times. The V and J genes are TRBV5-1 and TRBJ2-3; D is unresolved. This CDR3 contains 15 residues. The germline V gene encodes CDR1 SGHRS and CDR2 YFSETQ. Trimming stripped 4 bases from V and 1 base from J, with 13 bases between. CDR3 loop: CASSLDGQRTDTQYF. In DNA form, the CDR3 reads TGCGCCAGCAGCCTGGACGGGCAGCGCACAGATACGCAGTATTTT.

This clonotype was found many times. The CDR3 here is CATLAGSTDTQYF. CDR3 DNA sequence: TGTGCCACCCTAGCGGGGAGCACAGATACGCAGTATTTT. The chain links TRBV28 to TRBJ2-3; 9 bases align to TRBD2. The CDR3 is 13 residues long. V trimming: 10 bases; J trimming: 0 bases; junction bases outside the gene matches: 2. Per germline, CDR1 MDHEN and CDR2 SYDVKM.

Turning to this clonotype: A much larger clone differs from this one at a single base, so this may be a read error. This chain connects TRBV12-3 or TRBV12-4 to TRBJ2-5; 16 bases map to TRBD2. The CDR3 contains 16 residues. CDR3 residues: CANSRGTSGGEETQYF. In DNA form, the CDR3 reads TGTGCCAACAGTCGCGGGACTAGCGGGGGGGAAGAGACCCAGTACTTC.

About this clonotype: This may come from a read error, since a much larger clone is one base off. The genes are TRBV3-1 and TRBJ2-2, with TRBD2 matching over 9 bases. Germline CDR1 reads LGHDT; CDR2 reads YNNKEL (reference sequence). The CDR3 sequence is 16 residues long. The junction had 5 bases not matched to a gene; V was cut back by 5 bases and J by 1 base. The CDR3 loop is CASSSRTSENTGELFF. Written as DNA, the CDR3 is TGTGCCAGCAGCTCGCGGACTAGCGAGAACACCGGGGAGCTGTTTTTT.

This clonotype was recorded many times. The chain links TRBV28 to TRBJ2-7; D gene ambiguous. Germline V lookup: CDR1 MDHEN, CDR2 SYDVKM. This CDR3 region has 12 residues. V dropped 1 base and J dropped 2 bases, with 3 bases sitting between them. Written as DNA, the CDR3 is TGTGCCAGCAGTTTATTCGCCTACGAGCAGTACTTC. This gives the protein CASSLFAYEQYF.

The chain is built from TRBV5-1 and TRBJ2-5; possibly TRBD2 for D (5 bases). CDR1 is SGHRS, CDR2 YFSETQ, per germline. V was pared by 5 bases and J by 5 bases, with 13 bases between. This CDR3 comprises 13 residues. CDR3 coding DNA: TGCGCCAGCAGTGTGGCTAGCCGGGAGACCCAGTACTTC. It encodes CASSVASRETQYF.

In regard to this clonotype: This may arise from a read error, as a much more abundant clone is one base away. V and J are TRBV5-6 and TRBJ2-2; D unresolved. V was pared by 4 bases and J by 3 bases, with 19 bases between. The CDR3 covers 17 residues. Germline V CDR1 and CDR2: SGHDT, YYEEEE. In DNA form, the CDR3 reads TGTGCCAGCAGCCTAAAATTTACACCCGCCGACACCGGGGAGCTGTTTTTT. Amino acids: CASSLKFTPADTGELFF.